The 26 T cell receptor beta chains presented below share a single source sample, sequenced in a study of shared clonotypes between healthy human individuals. The protocol was immunoSEQ multiplex PCR, while the TCRdb copy is restricted to in-frame clones and leaves out a portion. The sample records about 2 million clones, approximately 95% being singletons. The sequenced sample was naive CD4+ T cells sorted from blood. Stated subset: CD45RA+ positively selected. Receptors were obtained from a man in his late teens or twenties in good health.

The V gene is TRBV28, the J gene TRBJ2-1, with TRBD1 matching over 7 bases. Losses at the gene ends were 3 bases for V and 9 bases for J; bases not matched to a gene: 11. From germline, CDR1 is MDHEN and CDR2 SYDVKM. CDR3 size: 15 residues. CDR3 in amino acids: CASSLPQTGNGEQFF. CDR3 coding DNA: TGTGCCAGCAGTTTGCCCCAGACAGGGAACGGTGAGCAGTTCTTC. The entire variable domain, with the rest obtained from reference TRBV28 and TRBJ2-1, is as follows: DVKVTQSSRYLVKRTGEKVFLECVQDMDHENMFWYRQDPGLGLRLIYFSYDVKMKEKGDIPEGYSVSREKKERFSLILESASTNQTSMYLCASSLPQTGNGEQFFGPGTRLTVL.

This rearrangement joins TRBV4-1 to TRBJ1-6; TRBD1 matches 7 bases. Germline V gene data show CDR1 as MGHRA and CDR2 as YSYEKL. V was pared by 6 bases and J by 10 bases, with 9 bases of the junction left unmatched. This CDR3 contains 14 residues. The DNA of the CDR3 is TGCGCCAGCAGGCGACAGGGTTCACTCTCACCCCTCCACTTT. Translated, it gives CASRRQGSLSPLHF.

On this clone: Other DNA sequences of this sample code for an identical CDR3. This chain links TRBV7-2 with TRBJ2-1; 7 bases are shared with TRBD2. The CDR3 is made up of 16 amino acids. After removal of 1 base from V and 0 bases from J, the junction contained 3 bases not matched to a gene. The germline V gene encodes CDR1 SGHTA and CDR2 FQGNSA. CDR3 nucleotides: TGTGCCAGCAGCTTAGGTAGCGGGTCCTCCTACAATGAGCAGTTCTTC. Protein: CASSLGSGSSYNEQFF. Based on the CDR3 plus reference TRBV7-2 and TRBJ2-1, the full variable domain is GAGVSQSPSNKVTEKGKDVELRCDPISGHTALYWYRQSLGQGLEFLIYFQGNSAPDKSGLPSDRFSAERTGGSVSTLTIQRTQQEDSAVYLCASSLGSGSSYNEQFFGPGTRLTVL.

The CDR3 bases are TGTGCCATCAGTGGACAGCCCTCCTACGAGCAGTACTTC. This sequence encodes CAISGQPSYEQYF. This chain connects TRBV10-3 to TRBJ2-7; a possible D gene is TRBD1 (5 bases). The CDR3 has 13 amino acids. V lost 4 bases and J lost 0, with 7 bases in between. Germline V CDR1 and CDR2: ENHRY, SYGVKD.

CDR3 sequence (DNA): TGTGCCAGCAGCGGTGACATGGGTAGTGGAAACACCATATATTTT. Translating it yields CASSGDMGSGNTIYF. V gene TRBV6-5 combines with J gene TRBJ1-3; D gene unclear. From germline, CDR1 is MNHEY and CDR2 SVGAGI. V lost 6 bases and J lost 3, with 15 bases in between. There are 15 residues in the CDR3.

V gene TRBV5-1 combines with J gene TRBJ2-3; no clear D. Germline loops: CDR1 SGHRS, CDR2 YFSETQ. CDR3 size: 14 residues. The V gene lost 0 bases and the J gene lost 0 bases, with 5 bases spanning the gap. CDR3 nucleotides: TGCGCCAGCAGCTTGGTTAGCAGCACAGATACGCAGTATTTT. As protein: CASSLVSSTDTQYF.

The chain combines TRBV11-2 with TRBJ2-7; possibly TRBD1 for D (6 bases). Germline V gives CDR1 SGHAT, CDR2 FQNNGV. Trimming removed 4 bases at V and 2 bases at J, with 21 bases between. The CDR3 consists of 17 residues. The CDR3 DNA is TGTGCCAGCAGCTCCGGTGGGCTTACAGGGCTCGCCTACGAGCAGTACTTC. Protein product: CASSSGGLTGLAYEQYF.

This clone appeared a few times. J is TRBJ2-5 and V is TRBV7-5; the table's TRBD1 call for D was not verified on the DNA. TRBV7-5 is assigned pseudogene status. CDR3 length: 17 residues. The CDR3 DNA sequence: TGTGCCAGCAGCGAAATGAAGGGACATACACTCCAAGAGACCCAGTACTTC. It codes for CASSEMKGHTLQETQYF.

This clone was recorded only once. V and J are TRBV6-6 and TRBJ2-3, with D perhaps matching TRBD2 (5 bases). This CDR3 region has 14 residues. The germline V and J ends were trimmed by 10 bases and 0 bases, with 14 bases remaining between them. The V gene's germline CDR1 is MNHNY and CDR2 SVGAGI (reference sequence). CDR3 DNA sequence: TGTGCCACTCGAGCGGTAGCGAGCACAGATACGCAGTATTTT. Translating it yields CATRAVASTDTQYF.

The chain has TRBV6-1 and TRBJ2-3; 9 bases are a match to TRBD1. V gave up 8 bases and J gave up 2 bases; unmatched junction bases: 2. Germline V CDR1 and CDR2: MNHNS, SASEGT. The CDR3 sequence is 13 residues long. The CDR3 sequence: CASRDRATDTQYF. The DNA of the CDR3 is TGTGCCAGCCGGGACAGGGCCACAGATACGCAGTATTTT.

The V and J genes are TRBV5-4 and TRBJ2-7; 7 bases map to TRBD2. The germline CDR1 and CDR2 sequences are SGHNT and YYREEE (reference sequence). CDR3 size: 16 residues. Germline trimming cut 0 bases from V and 0 bases from J; bases unmatched to any gene: 6. The DNA for the CDR3 is TGTGCCAGCAGCTTGGTTGGGCGGGGGAGCTCCTACGAGCAGTACTTC. Its translation is CASSLVGRGSSYEQYF. Full variable domain (remainder filled in from reference TRBV5-4 and TRBJ2-7): ETGVTQSPTHLIKTRGQQVTLRCSSQSGHNTVSWYQQALGQGPQFIFQYYREEENGRGNFPPRFSGLQFPNYSSELNVNALELDDSALYLCASSLVGRGSSYEQYFGPGTRLTVT.

The gene calls are TRBV6-1 and TRBJ1-2, with D unresolved. CDR1 and CDR2 (germline): MNHNS, SASEGT. Trimming took off 4 bases at V and 8 bases at J, with 14 bases between the two ends. CDR3 length: 13 amino acids. CDR3 amino acids: CASSVSVVGGYTF. CDR3 bases: TGTGCCAGCAGTGTGTCGGTCGTAGGGGGCTACACCTTC.

The count of this clone is one. The chain uses TRBV5-1 and TRBJ2-1; D is ambiguous. CDR1 and CDR2 (germline): SGHRS, YFSETQ. This CDR3 has 15 residues. The V end was cut by 4 bases, the J end by 2 bases, with 13 bases between. In nucleotides, the CDR3 is TGCGCCAGCAGCGTCGCGGAATCCCCCTACAATGAGCAGTTCTTC. Protein product: CASSVAESPYNEQFF.

On this clone: One junction end disagrees with the germline gene, perhaps due to a read error. J is TRBJ2-7 and V is TRBV27; no reliable D call. CDR1 and CDR2 from the germline V gene are MNHEY and SMNVEV (reference sequence). The CDR3 extends over 12 amino acids. The chain's CDR3 is CASSSPTYEQCF. CDR3 nucleotides: TGTGCCAGCAGTTCCCCCACCTACGAGCAGTGCTTC.

The rearrangement links TRBV4-1 to TRBJ1-4; perhaps TRBD1 as D (6 bases). The germline V and J ends were trimmed by 4 bases and 2 bases, with 14 bases remaining between them. The CDR3 extends over 16 amino acids. The germline gives CDR1 MGHRA, CDR2 YSYEKL. CDR3 sequence (DNA): TGCGCCAGCAGCCCCGCAGGGGCCTCGACTAATGAAAAACTGTTTTTT. Its protein is CASSPAGASTNEKLFF.

This rearrangement joins TRBV9 to TRBJ2-1; 13 bases align to TRBD2. With 7 bases clipped from V and 6 bases from J, the junction kept 7 bases outside the gene matches. In germline, CDR1 is SGDLS, CDR2 YYNGEE. CDR3 length: 15 residues. As DNA, the CDR3 is TGTGCCAGCTCCCTACGGACTAGCGGGAGCAATGAGCAGTTCTTC. As protein: CASSLRTSGSNEQFF.

This rearrangement joins TRBV5-1 to TRBJ2-2; D is perhaps TRBD1 (6 bases). V was cut by 2 bases and J by 6 bases, with 17 bases left in between. Per germline, CDR1 SGHRS and CDR2 YFSETQ. The CDR3 covers 16 residues. The CDR3 DNA reads TGCGCCAGCAGCTTTTCACTTCCGACAGGTGCCGGGGAGCTGTTTTTT. Its protein is CASSFSLPTGAGELFF.

About this clone: Other DNA sequences in the same sample also yield this CDR3. The chain carries TRBV10-3 and TRBJ2-3; a weak D match, TRBD2 (6 bases). V lost 7 bases and J lost 3, with 11 bases in between. The V gene's germline CDR1 is ENHRY and CDR2 SYGVKD. This CDR3 comprises 13 residues. CDR3 loop: CAINGGDTDTQYF. CDR3 sequence (DNA): TGTGCCATCAATGGAGGGGATACAGATACGCAGTATTTT.

This clone was seen once. The rearrangement uses TRBV25-1 and TRBJ2-1; TRBD2 matches 7 bases. Looked up from germline, CDR1 is MGHDK and CDR2 is SYGVNS. The J segment lost 12 bases and the V segment lost 1 base, leaving 12 bases of the junction unmatched. The CDR3 consists of 15 residues. CDR3 loop: CASSELVPSGTVQFF. Written as DNA, the CDR3 is TGTGCCAGCAGTGAATTAGTGCCGAGCGGGACGGTGCAGTTCTTC.

DNA for the CDR3: TGTGCTAGTGGCACTGGGACTAGCGGGAGTAATGAGCAGTTCTTC. As protein: CASGTGTSGSNEQFF. The chain carries TRBV12-5 and TRBJ2-1; 14 bases fit TRBD2. Germline CDR1 reads LGHNT; CDR2 reads FRNRAP. The CDR3 is 15 amino acids. With V trimmed by 6 bases and J by 7 bases, 5 bases remained unmatched.

The rearrangement uses TRBV6-5 and TRBJ2-1; D possibly corresponds to TRBD2 (6 bases). V lost 6 bases and J lost 9, with 9 bases in between. CDR1 is MNHEY, CDR2 SVGAGI, per germline. This CDR3 spans 11 amino acids. The CDR3 region is CASSHGGEQFF. The CDR3 DNA sequence: TGTGCCAGCAGCCACGGGGGTGAGCAGTTCTTC.

V gene TRBV7-2 combines with J gene TRBJ2-5; D possibly matches TRBD1 or TRBD2 (5 bases each). This CDR3 has 14 residues. Germline loops: CDR1 SGHTA, CDR2 FQGNSA. V was cut by 5 bases and J by 1 base, with 11 bases left in between. CDR3 in DNA: TGTGCCAGCAGCCCGGGACGTACCCAAGAGACCCAGTACTTC. Its protein product is CASSPGRTQETQYF. Using reference TRBV7-2 and TRBJ2-5 for the parts outside the CDR3, the full variable domain is GAGVSQSPSNKVTEKGKDVELRCDPISGHTALYWYRQSLGQGLEFLIYFQGNSAPDKSGLPSDRFSAERTGGSVSTLTIQRTQQEDSAVYLCASSPGRTQETQYFGPGTRLLVL.

The chain joins TRBV7-2 to TRBJ2-7; TRBD1 aligns across 7 bases. The CDR3 contains 15 residues. V gave up 7 bases and J gave up 0 bases; unmatched junction bases: 9. Germline-derived CDR1 and CDR2 are SGHTA and FQGNSA. The CDR3: CASTAYGTASYEQYF. The CDR3 DNA reads as TGTGCCAGCACCGCGTACGGGACAGCCTCCTACGAGCAGTACTTC.

This clone was found once. This sequence may be a read error, since a much larger clone differs from it by one base. The chain links TRBV6-5 to TRBJ1-5; tentative D call: TRBD1 (6 bases). The germline CDR1 and CDR2 sequences are MNHEY and SVGAGI. The ends were cut back, 6 bases at V and 6 bases at J, with 9 bases in the middle. This CDR3 is built from 12 residues. CDR3 sequence: CASRSRGQPQHF. The CDR3, as DNA: TGTGCCAGCAGATCCAGGGGTCAGCCCCAGCATTTT.

The genes are TRBV5-8 and TRBJ2-7; maybe TRBD1 (5 bases). V was trimmed by 0 bases and J by 1 base, leaving 11 bases between them. CDR1 is SGHTS and CDR2 is YDEGEE in the germline V gene. CDR3 length: 15 amino acids. The CDR3 region has the DNA TGTGCCAGCAGCTTGGCATCAGGGTTATCCTACGAGCAGTACTTC. It codes for CASSLASGLSYEQYF. Filled out from reference TRBV5-8 and TRBJ2-7, the complete variable domain reads EAGVTQSPTHLIKTRGQQATLRCSPISGHTSVYWYQQALGLGLQFLLWYDEGEERNRGNFPPRFSGRQFPNYSSELNVNALELEDSALYLCASSLASGLSYEQYFGPGTRLTVT.

The chain combines TRBV30 with TRBJ1-1; D is ambiguous. Trimming shortened V by 1 base and J by 4 bases, and 4 bases separated the two germline ends. Germline-derived CDR1 and CDR2 are GTSNPN and SVGIG (reference sequence). The CDR3 covers 11 residues. CDR3 sequence reads: CAWSDPTEAFF. For the CDR3, the DNA is TGTGCCTGGAGTGACCCCACTGAAGCTTTCTTT.